A single sample is the source of the 22 T cell receptor beta chains below, sequenced in a study of tumor and adjacent non-tumor tissue in lung cancer. The library came from three nested PCR rounds adapted from ARM-PCR protocols. TCRdb processed the multiplex PCR reads anew with MiXCR; each CDR3 protein has one entry. The data hold 75,000 to 95,000 distinct CDR3 sequences, with roughly 70% observed a single time. No cell sorting was done before RNA was extracted from the tissue. The sequenced sample was lung tumor tissue. These receptors were collected from a man in his 60s with non-small cell lung cancer.

About this clonotype itself: An end of the junction does not agree with germline; a read error may underlie this. The J gene is TRBJ2-3, the V gene TRBV6-6, with D unclear. The CDR3 runs to 16 residues. Germline CDR1 reads MNHNY; CDR2 reads SVGAGI (reference sequence). Here the CDR3 reads CASSLSVIGNTDTRYF. CDR3 coding DNA: TGTGCCAGCAGCCTATCTGTGATAGGGAACACAGATACGCGGTATTTC.

With regard to this clonotype: One junction end does not reproduce the germline sequence, and a read error may be involved. The chain is built from TRBV6-2 or TRBV6-3 and TRBJ2-7; D is possibly TRBD2 (6 bases). In germline, CDR1 is MNHEY, CDR2 SVGEGT. The CDR3 is 13 residues long. The CDR3 region is CVSGSGTTYEQYF. CDR3 nucleotide sequence: TGTGTCAGCGGGTCGGGAACTACCTACGAGCAATACTTC.

Regarding this clonotype: The missing conserved phenylalanine or tryptophan at the end of this CDR3 makes a read error likely. Because the CDR3's place on the DNA is in doubt, the DNA is left out and the CDR3 is given as listed by TCRdb. The rearrangement links TRBV11-2 to TRBJ2-4; the table's D call, TRBD1, has no DNA check behind it. The CDR3 length is 11 residues, termini included. Germline V gene sequence: CDR1 SGHAT, CDR2 FQNNGV. The CDR3 loop is CASSLIGTLSY.

With respect to this clonotype: A much larger clone sits a single nucleotide away, making a read error possible. The chain employs TRBV30 and TRBJ2-1; D unclear. Between the trimmed V and J ends, which lost 3 bases and 9 bases, there was a span of 12 bases. The CDR3 spans 12 residues. Germline V CDR1 and CDR2: GTSNPN, SVGIG (reference sequence). The CDR3 reads CAWSGSDVEQFF. The CDR3 DNA reads TGTGCCTGGAGCGGCTCGGATGTTGAGCAGTTCTTC.

The chain combines TRBV20-1 with TRBJ2-1; 8 bases align to TRBD2. Germline V lookup: CDR1 DFQATT, CDR2 SNEGSKA (reference sequence). CDR3 length: 16 amino acids. The ends lost 2 bases at V and 5 bases at J; junction bases unmatched: 11. CDR3 in amino acids: CSARSSGSLRDNEQFF. CDR3 nucleotides: TGCAGTGCTAGATCAAGCGGGAGCCTGAGGGACAATGAGCAGTTCTTC.

In regard to this clonotype: The junction shows a germline mismatch at one end, possibly a read error. The chain couples TRBV6-2 or TRBV6-3 to TRBJ2-5, with no clear D. The CDR3 sequence is 15 residues long. Germline CDR1 is MNHEY and CDR2 is SVGEGT. CDR3 sequence (DNA): TGTGCCAGCAGCCCATACCTGACGGGCCAAGAAACCCAGTACTTC. It yields the protein CASSPYLTGQETQYF.

Notes on this clonotype: This may stem from a read error, because a much larger clone lies one nucleotide away. The chain recombines TRBV29-1 with TRBJ1-2, with D possibly TRBD1 on 6 matching bases. CDR1 SQVTM and CDR2 ANQGSEA come from the germline V gene. The CDR3 length is 15 residues. CDR3 amino acids: CSVGAETGSLYGYSF. The CDR3 DNA reads as TGCAGCGTTGGCGCCGAGACAGGTTCCCTCTATGGCTACAGCTTC. Full variable domain (outside the CDR3, taken from reference TRBV29-1 and TRBJ1-2): SAVISQKPSRDICQRGTSLTIQCQVDSQVTMMFWYRQQPGQSLTLIATANQGSEATYESGFVIDKFPISRPNLTFSTLTVSNMSPEDSSIYLCSVGAETGSLYGYSFGSGTRLTVV.

Of note for this clonotype: Compared with germline, one end of the junction differs, possibly owing to a read error. The V and J genes are TRBV7-9 and TRBJ2-2; D is perhaps TRBD1 or TRBD2 (5 bases each). Germline V lookup: CDR1 SEHNR, CDR2 FQNEAQ (reference sequence). The CDR3 has 14 amino acids. The CDR3 sequence is CTSSWGRGGGELFF. CDR3 coding DNA: TGTACCAGCAGCTGGGGACGGGGCGGCGGGGAGCTGTTTTTT.

A note on this clonotype: At one of its ends the junction is not consistent with the germline gene, which may arise from a read error. V is TRBV29-1 and J is TRBJ2-3; 8 bases line up with TRBD2. CDR1 and CDR2 from the germline V gene are SQVTM and ANQGSEA. This CDR3 has 15 residues. CDR3 sequence: CIVVFLAGSTDTQYF. In nucleotides, the CDR3 is TGCATCGTTGTGTTCCTAGCGGGCTCAACAGATACGCAGTATTTT.

The sample holds many counts of this clonotype. The genes are TRBV5-1 and TRBJ2-2; 9 nucleotides align to TRBD1. The J segment lost 4 bases and the V segment lost 3 bases, leaving 7 bases of the junction unmatched. Per the germline V gene, CDR1 is SGHRS and CDR2 is YFSETQ. The CDR3 spans 16 residues. The chain's CDR3 is CASSSRDRASTGELFF. For the CDR3, the DNA is TGCGCCAGCAGCTCCCGGGACAGGGCTTCCACCGGGGAGCTGTTTTTT.

Notes on this clonotype: The CDR3 does not end in the conserved phenylalanine or tryptophan, so this is likely a read error. This chain links TRBV5-1 with TRBJ2-2; a weak D match, TRBD2 (5 bases). Germline V gene sequence: CDR1 SGHRS, CDR2 YFSETQ. Trimming shortened V by 4 bases and J by 0 bases, and 10 bases separated the two germline ends. The CDR3 consists of 15 residues. CDR3: CASSGNGANTGELFL. CDR3 bases: TGCGCCAGCAGCGGGAACGGGGCGAACACCGGGGAGCTGTTTCTT.

Comment on this clonotype: At one end, the junction sequence differs from germline, possibly due to a read error. The CDR3 here is CASSHRGDGNQPQHF. For the CDR3, the DNA is TGTGCCAGCAGCCACCGGGGGGATGGCAATCAACCCCAGCATTTT. The chain joins TRBV11-2 to TRBJ1-5, with a weak D call TRBD1 (5 bases). From germline, CDR1 is SGHAT and CDR2 FQNNGV. The CDR3 sequence is 15 residues long.

About this clonotype itself: A single base separates this from a much larger clone, so it may be a read error. The genes are TRBV4-2 and TRBJ2-1; D not certain. Germline loops: CDR1 LGHNA, CDR2 YNFKEQ. The CDR3 loop spans 15 amino acids. Trimming stripped 0 bases from V and 11 bases from J, with 17 bases between. The CDR3 is CASSQDFGGVDKQFF. The CDR3 DNA sequence: TGTGCCAGCAGCCAAGATTTCGGTGGGGTCGATAAGCAGTTCTTC.

About this clonotype itself: A junction end diverges from the germline sequence, so it may reflect a read error. This chain joins TRBV28 and TRBJ2-1; the match to TRBD1 covers 7 bases. CDR3 size: 16 residues. Germline-derived CDR1 and CDR2 are MDHEN and SYDVKM. CDR3 sequence: CAISPRQGRVGNEQFF. CDR3 sequence (DNA): TGTGCCATCAGTCCTCGACAGGGAAGGGTTGGTAATGAGCAGTTCTTC.

This clonotype has ten or more counts. The rearrangement joins TRBV6-6 to TRBJ1-1; D is possibly TRBD1 (5 bases). The CDR3 is 14 residues long. Germline V gene data show CDR1 as MNHNY and CDR2 as SVGAGI (reference sequence). V lost 4 bases and J 4 bases, leaving 13 bases between the germline ends. CDR3 in DNA: TGTGCCAGCAGTTCTACCGGGACGGGCACTGAAGCTTTCTTT. The encoded protein is CASSSTGTGTEAFF.

The V gene is TRBV14, the J gene TRBJ2-7; D may be TRBD2 (6 bases). CDR1 and CDR2 from the germline V gene are SGHDN and FVKESK. Trimming took off 1 base at V and 10 bases at J, with 14 bases between the two ends. This CDR3 contains 13 residues. CDR3 sequence (DNA): TGTGCCAGCAGCCAAGTGGGGAGGAACTATCAGTACTTC. The encoded protein is CASSQVGRNYQYF.

CDR3 bases: TGTGCCAGCAGCTCTAGGAGGGGCCCGGACACTGAAGCTTTCTTT. Translation gives CASSSRRGPDTEAFF. The rearrangement links TRBV11-1 to TRBJ1-1; tentative D call: TRBD1 (5 bases). The CDR3 contains 15 residues. Trimming took off 4 bases at V and 3 bases at J, with 15 bases between the two ends. Germline CDR1 and CDR2: SGHAT and FQDESV (reference sequence).

A word on this clonotype: This may stem from a read error, because a much larger clone lies one nucleotide away. V is TRBV20-1 and J is TRBJ1-5; D gene ambiguous. Germline CDR1 DFQATT, CDR2 SNEGSKA (reference sequence). The CDR3 is 14 amino acids. Here the CDR3 reads CSAHKLASKQPQHF. The CDR3 DNA is TGCAGTGCCCATAAGCTGGCTAGCAAACAGCCCCAGCATTTT.

To note about this clonotype: The CDR3 does not end in the conserved phenylalanine or tryptophan, so this is likely a read error. The rearrangement uses TRBV11-2 and TRBJ1-1; D gene unclear. The CDR3 is made up of 12 amino acids. The V gene's germline CDR1 is SGHAT and CDR2 FQNNGV. The V end lost 1 base, the J end lost 11 bases, and 11 bases lay between the germline ends. CDR3 sequence: CASSLASWVAFL. CDR3 DNA sequence: TGTGCCAGCAGCTTAGCTTCCTGGGTGGCTTTCCTT.

As concerns this clonotype: A much larger clonotype is one base distant, so this may be a read error. The rearrangement joins TRBV20-1 to TRBJ2-1, with 12 positions matching TRBD2. The J segment lost 7 bases and the V segment lost 1 base, leaving 2 bases of the junction unmatched. CDR1 and CDR2 from the germline V gene are DFQATT and SNEGSKA (reference sequence). The CDR3 contains 14 residues. The CDR3 protein is CSARGTSGMNEQFF. The CDR3 region has the DNA TGCAGTGCTAGAGGGACTAGCGGGATGAATGAGCAGTTCTTC.

Points on this clonotype: Since no conserved phenylalanine or tryptophan closes the CDR3, a read error is the likely cause. The V and J genes are TRBV25-1 and TRBJ2-7; 8 nucleotides line up with TRBD1. Trimming took 4 bases from V and 1 from J; bases not matched to a gene: 0. Germline lookup yields CDR1 MGHDK and CDR2 SYGVNS. CDR3 length: 13 amino acids. CDR3 coding DNA: TGTGCCAGCAGTGGACAGGGGTCCTACGAGCAGTACTTA. Residues: CASSGQGSYEQYL.

Remarks on this clonotype: The junction does not match germline at one end; this may be a read error. The chain combines TRBV4-1 with TRBJ1-2, with D uncertain. Germline loops: CDR1 MGHRA, CDR2 YSYEKL. The CDR3 is made up of 15 amino acids. The CDR3 nucleotides read TGCACCAGCAGCCATGAGTATCCCTCCCGGGCCGGCTACACCTTC. Its protein product is CTSSHEYPSRAGYTF.